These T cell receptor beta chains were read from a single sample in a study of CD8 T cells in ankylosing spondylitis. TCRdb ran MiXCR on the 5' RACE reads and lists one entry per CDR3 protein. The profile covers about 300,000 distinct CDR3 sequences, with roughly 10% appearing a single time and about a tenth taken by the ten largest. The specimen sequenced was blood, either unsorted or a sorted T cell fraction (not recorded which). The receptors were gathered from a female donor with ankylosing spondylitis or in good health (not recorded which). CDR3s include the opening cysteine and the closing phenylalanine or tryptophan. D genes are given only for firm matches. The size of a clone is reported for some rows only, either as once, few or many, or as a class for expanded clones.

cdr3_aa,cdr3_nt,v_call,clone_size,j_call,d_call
CSAETPSSYNEQFF,TGCAGCGCAGAGACCCCGAGCTCCTACAATGAGCAGTTCTTC,TRBV29-1,many,TRBJ2-1,-
CASSPGHPYEQYF,TGTGCCAGCAGCCCAGGGCACCCCTACGAGCAGTACTTC,TRBV3-1,few,TRBJ2-7,-
CSESGHTYNEQFF,TGCAGTGAATCGGGACACACGTACAATGAGCAGTTCTTC,TRBV20-1,many,TRBJ2-1,-
CASSLAGRAYEQYF,TGTGCCAGCAGCTTAGCGGGCAGAGCCTACGAGCAGTACTTC,TRBV7-9,many,TRBJ2-7,-
CASTIRPGANVLTF,TGTGCCAGCACCATCCGTCCTGGGGCCAACGTCCTGACTTTC,TRBV12-3/TRBV12-4,few,TRBJ2-6,-
CASSLSGVNTGELFF,TGCGCCAGCAGCTTGTCAGGGGTGAACACCGGGGAGCTGTTTTTT,TRBV5-1,many,TRBJ2-2,-
CASNLEGAGTDTQYF,TGCGCCAGCAATTTGGAGGGAGCGGGCACAGATACGCAGTATTTT,TRBV5-1,-,TRBJ2-3,-
CASSHGLVGTGELFF,TGCGCCAGCAGCCACGGACTAGTGGGCACCGGGGAGCTGTTTTTT,TRBV4-3,many,TRBJ2-2,TRBD2
CASSLWQGGTGELFF,TGCGCCAGCAGCTTGTGGCAGGGGGGAACCGGGGAGCTGTTTTTT,TRBV5-1,-,TRBJ2-2,-
CASSQEGDEQFF,TGTGCCAGCAGCCAAGAGGGCGATGAGCAGTTCTTC,TRBV3-1,many,TRBJ2-1,-
CASSLGQLEQYF,TGTGCCAGCTCACTGGGACAGCTTGAGCAGTACTTC,TRBV18,few,TRBJ2-7,TRBD1
CASSRGDGAKNIQYF,TGTGCCAGCTCACGAGGGGACGGGGCCAAAAACATTCAGTACTTC,TRBV18,-,TRBJ2-4,-
CATSRDTGLAGYKFSYEQYF,TGTGCCACCAGCAGAGACACAGGACTAGCGGGGTACAAGTTCTCCTACGAGCAGTACTTC,TRBV15,-,TRBJ2-7,TRBD2
CSASGGRASTDTQYF,TGCAGTGCTAGTGGTGGAAGAGCTAGCACAGATACGCAGTATTTT,TRBV20-1,many,TRBJ2-3,-
CSASPGARRNTEAFF,TGCAGTGCTAGCCCAGGGGCCCGTCGGAACACTGAAGCTTTCTTT,TRBV20-1,many,TRBJ1-1,-
CASSFSGNQPQHF,TGTGCCAGCAGTTTCTCTGGGAATCAGCCCCAGCATTTT,TRBV12-3/TRBV12-4,many,TRBJ1-5,-
CASSPGTGHNEQFF,TGTGCCAGCAGCCCCGGGACAGGGCACAATGAGCAGTTCTTC,TRBV6-1,-,TRBJ2-1,TRBD1
CSARMVAEKLFF,TGCAGTGCTAGGATGGTTGCTGAAAAACTGTTTTTT,TRBV20-1,many,TRBJ1-4,-
CRIAGQETQYF,TGCAGAATAGCGGGACAAGAGACCCAGTACTTC,TRBV20-1,many,TRBJ2-5,TRBD2
CASSLDLTYNEQFF,TGTGCCAGCAGCTTAGACTTAACCTACAATGAGCAGTTCTTC,TRBV7-9,many,TRBJ2-1,-
CASSLGLATYNEQFF,TGTGCCAGCAGCTTAGGACTAGCGACCTACAATGAGCAGTTCTTC,TRBV7-9,few,TRBJ2-1,TRBD2
CASTSALEGNTIYF,TGTGCCAGCACCTCGGCCCTGGAAGGAAACACCATATATTTT,TRBV12-3/TRBV12-4,many,TRBJ1-3,-
CASSEDRYNEQFF,TGCGCCAGCAGCGAGGACAGATACAATGAGCAGTTCTTC,TRBV5-1,many,TRBJ2-1,-
CASSSPSSGRPNEQFF,TGTGCCAGCAGTTCCCCATCGAGCGGGAGACCGAATGAGCAGTTCTTC,TRBV12-3/TRBV12-4,few,TRBJ2-1,TRBD2
CATRDADWNTGELFF,TGTGCCACCCGTGACGCCGACTGGAACACCGGGGAGCTGTTTTTT,TRBV24-1,many,TRBJ2-2,-